Described below is a single T cell receptor (beta chain) sequence and its context. Its antigen is not known. People whose metastatic non-small-cell lung cancer was chemo-refractory got focal radiation along with CTLA-4 blockade by ipilimumab. The data stem from a study of radiotherapy plus CTLA-4 blockade in lung cancer. Study information: Patients showed objective responses in roughly 19% of cases and disease control in roughly 30%.

V trimming: 5 bases; J trimming: 7 bases; junction bases outside the gene matches: 6. This CDR3 is 14 amino acids long. CDR1 and CDR2 (germline): SGHTA, FQGTGA. Some clones are missing from TCRdb's copy, which holds only in-frame ones; the method was immunoSEQ multiplex PCR. The data show about 48,000 clones, less than 90% seen once. Study-wide findings and caveats: Radiotherapy with ipilimumab was followed by blood expansion of tumor-derived clones.

The sequence was obtained from a human donor with non-small cell lung cancer that progressed on radiotherapy plus ipilimumab. Some clones in this sample may be carry-over from other donors' samples. The rearrangement uses TRBV7-3 and TRBJ1-1; 11 bases are a match to TRBD1. The source was peripheral blood, collected from a patient treated with radiotherapy plus ipilimumab. The CDR3 DNA follows: TGTGCCAGCAGCGACGGGACAGGGGGTGGTGAAGCTTTCTTT. Protein product: CASSDGTGGGEAFF. The variable domain in full, with the rest retrieved from reference TRBV7-3 and TRBJ1-1, is GAGVSQTPSNKVTEKGKYVELRCDPISGHTALYWYRQSLGQGPEFLIYFQGTGAADDSGLPNDRFFAVRPEGSVSTLKIQRTERGDSAVYLCASSDGTGGGEAFFGQGTRLTVV.